A single sample gave rise to the 29 T cell receptor beta chains below, sequenced in a study of T-cell reconstitution after alpha-beta-depleted transplantation in children listed by TCRdb under 2016. Libraries were prepared through PCR. These reads were obtained on an Illumina HiSeq 2500. TCR libraries were prepared with molecular barcoding, using unique molecular identifiers to normalize TCRbeta repertoire quantification. The raw public reads went through TCRdb reprocessing: fastp at Q25, MiXCR clone calling, in-frame beta chains kept. Merged by CDR3 protein, the rows form single entries marked with the most common genes and DNA. The sample table records 200,000 to 300,000 distinct CDR3 sequences; around 12% of these occur just once. About 2.6% of the sample lies in the top ten. The sequencing here drew on PBMCs from the stem cell graft donor, taken from the stem cell graft. These receptors all come from a human donor who donated a stem cell graft to a child with acute lymphoblastic leukemia.

The CDR3 loop reads CASSKKTGGTGELFF. The CDR3 coding sequence is TGTGCCAGCAGCAAGAAAACAGGGGGCACCGGGGAGCTGTTTTTT. This sequence joins TRBV5-4 and TRBJ2-2; 8 bases are shared with TRBD1. CDR3 length: 15 amino acids. Per germline, CDR1 SGHNT and CDR2 YYREEE (reference sequence). The trim removed 4 bases at V and 4 bases at J, leaving 6 bases unmatched.

This chain connects TRBV7-9 to TRBJ2-4; 8 bases match TRBD1. Unmatched junction bases numbered 3, after V lost 2 bases and J lost 6 bases. Germline CDR1 SEHNR, CDR2 FQNEAQ (reference sequence). The CDR3 loop spans 14 amino acids. DNA for the CDR3: TGTGCCAGCAGCTTATCAGGGGGCCTAAACATTCAGTACTTC. Translated, it gives CASSLSGGLNIQYF. Drawing the rest from reference TRBV7-9 and TRBJ2-4, the complete variable domain is DTGVSQNPRHKITKRGQNVTFRCDPISEHNRLYWYRQTLGQGPEFLTYFQNEAQLEKSRLLSDRFSAERPKGSFSTLEIQRTEQGDSAMYLCASSLSGGLNIQYFGAGTRLSVL.

This clonotype appeared many times. The chain has TRBV21-1 and TRBJ2-3; the table's TRBD2 call for D was not verified on the DNA. TRBV21-1 is assigned pseudogene status. CDR3 length: 17 residues. In DNA form, the CDR3 reads TGTGCCAGCAGCAGGGAGAAAAGGGATTTGGGTACAGATACGCAGTATTTT. Translated, it gives CASSREKRDLGTDTQYF.

The rearrangement links TRBV4-1 to TRBJ2-5; the D is unclear. Per the germline V gene, CDR1 is MGHRA and CDR2 is YSYEKL. This CDR3 comprises 14 residues. With 7 bases removed from V and 1 base from J, the gap between germline ends came to 13 bases. CDR3 sequence reads: CASNTRVGQETQYF. As DNA, the CDR3 is TGCGCCAGCAATACCCGGGTCGGCCAAGAGACCCAGTACTTC.

There are many counts of this clonotype. The chain carries TRBV5-1 and TRBJ2-5; possible D gene TRBD1, 5 bases. V lost 3 bases, J lost 7 bases, and 13 bases lay in between. The CDR3 loop spans 13 amino acids. The germline CDR1 and CDR2 sequences are SGHRS and YFSETQ. In DNA form, the CDR3 reads TGCGCCAGCAGCTCCTCGCCAGGGTCGACCCAGTACTTC. This gives the protein CASSSSPGSTQYF. Looking up the rest from reference TRBV5-1 and TRBJ2-5 gives the full variable domain: KAGVTQTPRYLIKTRGQQVTLSCSPISGHRSVSWYQQTPGQGLQFLFEYFSETQRNKGNFPGRFSGRQFSNSRSEMNVSTLELGDSALYLCASSSSPGSTQYFGPGTRLLVL.

The V gene is TRBV7-2, the J gene TRBJ1-2; 9 positions match TRBD1. The V and J ends lost 5 bases and 5 bases, in that order; junction bases with no gene match: 9. The germline gives CDR1 SGHTA, CDR2 FQGNSA. The CDR3 has 15 residues. Written as DNA, the CDR3 is TGTGCCAGCAGCGAGACGACAGGGGGTCTTTATGGCTACACCTTC. It codes for CASSETTGGLYGYTF.

Concerning this clonotype itself: A much larger clone differs from this one at a single base, so this may be a read error. The chain couples TRBV12-3 or TRBV12-4 to TRBJ2-7; TRBD2 matches at 7 bases. CDR3 length: 14 amino acids. The CDR3: CASSAGDLAYGQYF. Here the CDR3 DNA reads TGTGCCAGCAGTGCGGGGGACTTAGCCTACGGGCAGTACTTC.

The table lists this clonotype with a few counts. V is TRBV7-9 and J is TRBJ1-5; D may be TRBD1 (5 bases). Germline V gene sequence: CDR1 SEHNR, CDR2 FQNEAQ (reference sequence). Trimming cost V 1 base and J 7 bases, with 20 bases left between them. The CDR3 runs to 17 residues. The CDR3 DNA reads as TGTGCCAGCAGCTTAGGGGGTCGGGGCGGTCTGGGGCAGCCCCAGCATTTT. Protein: CASSLGGRGGLGQPQHF.

At least ten counts were recorded for this clonotype. This rearrangement joins TRBV5-1 to TRBJ2-1; TRBD2 aligns across 15 bases. CDR3 length: 17 residues. J was trimmed by 10 bases and V by 4 bases; bases with no gene match: 12. The V gene's germline CDR1 is SGHRS and CDR2 YFSETQ. The CDR3 coding sequence is TGCGCCAGCAGCCCGTGGACTAGCGGGGGGGCCAGGGGAGAGCAGTTCTTC. Translated: CASSPWTSGGARGEQFF. The variable domain in full, with the rest retrieved from reference TRBV5-1 and TRBJ2-1, is KAGVTQTPRYLIKTRGQQVTLSCSPISGHRSVSWYQQTPGQGLQFLFEYFSETQRNKGNFPGRFSGRQFSNSRSEMNVSTLELGDSALYLCASSPWTSGGARGEQFFGPGTRLTVL.

This clonotype showed up many times. V is TRBV9 and J is TRBJ2-7; 8 bases are shared with TRBD2. The V gene's germline CDR1 is SGDLS and CDR2 YYNGEE. The length of the CDR3 is 15 residues. The trim removed 3 bases at V and 2 bases at J, leaving 7 bases unmatched. The CDR3 protein is CASSAAGDTAYEQYF. For the CDR3, the DNA is TGTGCCAGCAGCGCAGCGGGAGATACCGCCTACGAGCAGTACTTC.

This clonotype was picked up many times. The chain carries TRBV9 and TRBJ2-1; 7 nucleotides agree with TRBD2. Trimming cost V 0 bases and J 0 bases; bases outside gene matches: 3. CDR3 length equals 16 residues. Germline V gives CDR1 SGDLS, CDR2 YYNGEE. The DNA for the CDR3 is TGTGCCAGCAGCGTAGGGGGGGGAAGCTCCTACAATGAGCAGTTCTTC. It yields the protein CASSVGGGSSYNEQFF.

Note on this clonotype: Just one base apart from a much larger clone, this may be a read error. The genes are TRBV20-1 and TRBJ2-2; D is unclear. Trimming shortened V by 3 bases and J by 7 bases, and 18 bases separated the two germline ends. Germline CDR1 reads DFQATT; CDR2 reads SNEGSKA (reference sequence). This CDR3 comprises 15 residues. CDR3 in DNA: TGCAGTGCTAGGGCCCGGGCTCCATTGATCGGGGAGCTGTTTTTT. Encoded protein: CSARARAPLIGELFF.

The table lists this clonotype with many counts. The CDR3 sequence: CATLPRTGEDTQYF. CDR3 nucleotides: TGTGCCACCCTCCCCAGGACAGGGGAGGATACGCAGTATTTT. The rearrangement joins TRBV12-3 or TRBV12-4 to TRBJ2-3, with 9 bases that match TRBD1. With V trimmed by 10 bases and J by 6 bases, 11 bases remained unmatched. This CDR3 has 14 amino acids.

This clonotype showed up many times. The rearrangement links TRBV9 to TRBJ2-3; tentatively, D is TRBD1 (6 bases). This CDR3 is 17 amino acids long. V lost 4 bases and J 1 base, leaving 19 bases between the germline ends. The V gene's germline CDR1 is SGDLS and CDR2 YYNGEE. The CDR3 coding sequence is TGTGCCAGCAGCCGCTTAGAACCAGGGGTACGCACAGATACGCAGTATTTT. Protein product: CASSRLEPGVRTDTQYF.

This clonotype has ten or more counts. The rearrangement uses TRBV4-3 and TRBJ1-2, with a weak D call TRBD1 (5 bases). This CDR3 region has 14 residues. CDR1 LGHNA and CDR2 YSLEER come from the germline V gene. The ends were cut back, 1 base at V and 8 bases at J, with 14 bases in the middle. The CDR3 DNA reads as TGCGCCAGCAGCCAAGTATTGGCAGGGCGAGGCTACACCTTC. Protein product: CASSQVLAGRGYTF.

The chain joins TRBV5-5 to TRBJ2-7; 10 bases are a match to TRBD2. V lost 1 base, J lost 5 bases, and 12 bases stayed unmatched. Germline V CDR1 and CDR2: SGHKS, YYEKEE (reference sequence). This CDR3 is built from 17 residues. CDR3 sequence (DNA): TGTGCCAGCAGCTTGTCGGCTAGCGGGGGCAGTAGCGACGAGCAGTACTTC. Its protein is CASSLSASGGSSDEQYF. Combining the CDR3 with reference TRBV5-5 and TRBJ2-7 gives the whole variable domain DAGVTQSPTHLIKTRGQQVTLRCSPISGHKSVSWYQQVLGQGPQFIFQYYEKEERGRGNFPDRFSARQFPNYSSELNVNALLLGDSALYLCASSLSASGGSSDEQYFGPGTRLTVT.

J is TRBJ2-3 and V is TRBV2; TRBD2 agrees at 13 bases. Looked up from germline, CDR1 is SNHLY and CDR2 is FYNNEI. The CDR3 is made up of 17 amino acids. The ends lost 5 bases at V and 3 bases at J; junction bases unmatched: 8. The CDR3 sequence: CASSPGGGLAGTDTQYF. CDR3 DNA: TGTGCCAGCAGTCCGGGTGGGGGACTAGCGGGAACAGATACGCAGTATTTT.

Comments on this clonotype: This sequence may be a read error, since a much larger clone differs from it by one base. The chain carries TRBV6-1 and TRBJ1-1, with D maybe TRBD1 (6 bases). The CDR3 has 15 residues. V lost 7 bases to trimming and J lost 3 bases, with 18 bases between them. Germline-derived CDR1 and CDR2 are MNHNS and SASEGT. The CDR3 DNA is TGTGCCAGCATCGGGGGGCTCCCCATGCACACTGAAGCTTTCTTT. This codes for CASIGGLPMHTEAFF.

The chain is built from TRBV7-2 and TRBJ2-1; D remains ambiguous. Germline V gene sequence: CDR1 SGHTA, CDR2 FQGNSA. This CDR3 region has 14 residues. Deletions cut 2 bases from V and 1 base from J, with 6 bases between. CDR3 nucleotides: TGTGCCAGCAGCTTATCTACTTCCTACAATGAGCAGTTCTTC. Protein sequence: CASSLSTSYNEQFF.

This clonotype was recorded at least ten times. The CDR3 DNA sequence: TGCAGCGTCGATCCTGGGGGAGAGGGGCAGTTCTTC. Translation gives CSVDPGGEGQFF. The genes are TRBV29-1 and TRBJ2-1; D possibly uses TRBD1 or TRBD2 (5 bases each). The germline V and J ends were trimmed by 6 bases and 12 bases, with 18 bases remaining between them. The CDR3 length is 12 residues. Germline lookup yields CDR1 SQVTM and CDR2 ANQGSEA.

This clonotype occurred many times. The rearrangement uses TRBV7-9 and TRBJ1-3, with TRBD1 matching over 8 bases. CDR3 length: 16 amino acids. After removal of 5 bases from V and 0 bases from J, the junction contained 6 bases not matched to a gene. Looked up from germline, CDR1 is SEHNR and CDR2 is FQNEAQ (reference sequence). As DNA, the CDR3 is TGTGCCAGCAGCGCACAGGGGGGATACTCTGGAAACACCATATATTTT. This codes for CASSAQGGYSGNTIYF. Full variable domain (rest looked up from reference TRBV7-9 and TRBJ1-3): DTGVSQNPRHKITKRGQNVTFRCDPISEHNRLYWYRQTLGQGPEFLTYFQNEAQLEKSRLLSDRFSAERPKGSFSTLEIQRTEQGDSAMYLCASSAQGGYSGNTIYFGEGSWLTVV.

Ten or more counts support this clonotype. The J gene is TRBJ1-4, the V gene TRBV20-1, with D possibly being TRBD1 (6 bases). Germline CDR1 is DFQATT and CDR2 is SNEGSKA (reference sequence). This CDR3 spans 14 amino acids. V was trimmed by 2 bases and J by 9 bases, leaving 16 bases between them. In DNA form, the CDR3 reads TGCAGTGCTAGATTTGGGGGCTCGGTGAAAAAACTGTTTTTT. Translation: CSARFGGSVKKLFF.

This clonotype has at least ten counts. This chain connects TRBV29-1 to TRBJ2-3; either TRBD1 or TRBD2 may supply D (5 bases each). V was shortened by 6 bases and J by 2 bases, with 18 bases between the two germline ends. CDR3 size: 15 residues. CDR1 and CDR2 from the germline V gene are SQVTM and ANQGSEA. The CDR3 nucleotides read TGCAGCGTGGGGAGACAGAGACACACCACAGATACGCAGTATTTT. Its translation is CSVGRQRHTTDTQYF.

This clonotype has only a few counts. The genes are TRBV3-1 and TRBJ1-2, with D unclear. Germline CDR1 LGHDT, CDR2 YNNKEL (reference sequence). V gave up 1 base and J gave up 4 bases, with 7 bases separating them. The CDR3 covers 13 residues. The CDR3 nucleotides are TGTGCCAGCAGCCAAGGGCAGCCCTATGGCTACACCTTC. This codes for CASSQGQPYGYTF.

This clonotype was seen at least ten times. CDR3 protein: CSVINQPQHF. CDR3 bases: TGCAGCGTCATTAATCAGCCCCAGCATTTT. The chain combines TRBV29-1 with TRBJ1-5; D is unresolved. The germline V gene encodes CDR1 SQVTM and CDR2 ANQGSEA. The CDR3 spans 10 residues. The V end was cut by 6 bases, the J end by 4 bases, with 4 bases between.

This clonotype was picked up many times. The rearrangement joins TRBV7-8 to TRBJ2-1; unclear D gene. With 6 bases removed from V and 0 bases from J, the gap between germline ends came to 12 bases. Germline loops: CDR1 SGHVS, CDR2 FQNEAQ. The CDR3 spans 15 residues. CDR3 sequence reads: CASRPPLSSYNEQFF. The CDR3 nucleotides are TGTGCCAGCAGACCCCCACTGAGCTCCTACAATGAGCAGTTCTTC.

This clonotype was observed at least ten times. The chain links TRBV6-1 to TRBJ2-7, with 11 nucleotides matching TRBD1. The length of the CDR3 is 15 residues. Trimming took 6 bases from V and 3 from J; bases not matched to a gene: 7. Germline CDR1 is MNHNS and CDR2 is SASEGT. The CDR3 DNA follows: TGTGCCAGCAGCCAAACGGGACAGGGGGTCTACGAGCAGTACTTC. It encodes CASSQTGQGVYEQYF.

This clonotype was recorded at least ten times. V is TRBV9 and J is TRBJ2-3; 8 bases align to TRBD1. The length of the CDR3 is 16 residues. The germline gives CDR1 SGDLS, CDR2 YYNGEE. With 2 bases clipped from V and 3 bases from J, the junction kept 8 bases outside the gene matches. DNA for the CDR3: TGTGCCAGCAGCGTGCCAGACAGGGGAACAACAGATACGCAGTATTTT. The encoded protein is CASSVPDRGTTDTQYF.

The gene calls are TRBV20-1 and TRBJ1-5; perhaps TRBD1 as D (6 bases). V lost 6 bases and J 5 bases, leaving 14 bases between the germline ends. The CDR3 is 13 amino acids. Germline V gene data show CDR1 as DFQATT and CDR2 as SNEGSKA (reference sequence). CDR3 coding DNA: TGCAGTGCAAACGGACAGCCAGATCAGCCCCAGCATTTT. As protein: CSANGQPDQPQHF.